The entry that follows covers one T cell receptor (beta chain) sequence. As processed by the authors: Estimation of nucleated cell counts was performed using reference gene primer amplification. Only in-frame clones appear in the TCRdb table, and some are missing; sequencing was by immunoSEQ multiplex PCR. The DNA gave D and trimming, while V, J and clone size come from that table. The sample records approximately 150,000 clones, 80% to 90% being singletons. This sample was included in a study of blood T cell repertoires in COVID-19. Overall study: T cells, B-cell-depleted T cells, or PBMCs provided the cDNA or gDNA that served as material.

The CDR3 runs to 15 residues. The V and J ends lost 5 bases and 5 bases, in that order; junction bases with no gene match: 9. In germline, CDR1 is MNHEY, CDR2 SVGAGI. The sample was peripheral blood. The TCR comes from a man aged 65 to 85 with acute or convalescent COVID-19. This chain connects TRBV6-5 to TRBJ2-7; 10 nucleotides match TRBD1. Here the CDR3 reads CASSLTGTGDDEQYF. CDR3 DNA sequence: TGTGCCAGCAGTCTAACCGGGACAGGGGACGACGAGCAGTACTTC.